This TCR beta chain was captured by sequencing in a study of glioma-infiltrating T cells after dendritic cell vaccination. The time point: after dendritic cell vaccination, including at tumor progression/relapse. All glioblastoma patients lacked an isocitrate dehydrogenase mutation. PBMC sampling occurred before vaccination, two weeks after the third dose, and at progression. This CDR3 spans 16 amino acids. Trimming cost V 4 bases and J 5 bases, with 20 bases left between them. CDR1 is SEHNR and CDR2 is FQNEAQ in the germline V gene (reference sequence). Primers: 60 V beta forward and 13 J beta reverse. Profiling relied on immunoSEQ multiplex PCR, and the TCRdb table lists in-frame clones only, not all of them. The sample records fewer than 85,000 clones, around 86% being singletons. Worth noting for this clone: As yet, its antigen is unknown.

The study's findings and limits: Complete blood and tumor specimen sets were limited to few patients.

This sequence originates from a human donor with glioblastoma. The rearrangement uses TRBV7-9 and TRBJ2-5; D might be TRBD1 (6 bases). This specimen was blood, taken after dendritic cell vaccination. Here the CDR3 DNA reads TGTGCCAGCAGCTCCAACAGGGCCGGGTCAATCGAGACCCAGTACTTC. Translating it yields CASSSNRAGSIETQYF.